A selection of T cell receptor beta chains follows, all from one sample in a study of read filtering for tumor transcriptome and immune sequencing. TCRdb fed the reads into MiXCR, producing one record per CDR3 protein. The profile shows about 48,000 distinct CDR3 sequences, 15% to 20% of them singletons. Sequenced material: a population of CD138-negative cells sorted from bone marrow. Receptors originate from a donor over 35 with multiple myeloma. The CDR3 runs from the conserved cysteine through the conserved F or W. Fields, in order: J gene, D gene, clone size, CDR3 length, V gene, CDR3 protein, CDR3 DNA. D genes are given only for firm matches. Rows give clone size only sometimes, using once, few, many, or a class for an expanded clone.

J gene: TRBJ2-5; D gene: .; clone size: many; CDR3 length: 14; V gene: TRBV12-3/TRBV12-4; CDR3 protein: CASSPLYSQETQYF; CDR3 DNA: TGTGCCAGCAGTCCCCTGTACAGCCAAGAGACCCAGTACTTC
J gene: TRBJ1-5; D gene: TRBD1; clone size: many; CDR3 length: 14; V gene: TRBV12-3/TRBV12-4; CDR3 protein: CASSLTGGNQPQHF; CDR3 DNA: TGTGCCAGCAGTTTAACAGGGGGCAATCAGCCCCAGCATTTT
J gene: TRBJ1-1; D gene: TRBD1; clone size: many; CDR3 length: 14; V gene: TRBV7-2; CDR3 protein: CASSLTGGVTEAFF; CDR3 DNA: TGTGCCAGCAGCTTGACAGGGGGAGTGACTGAAGCTTTCTTT
J gene: TRBJ1-1; D gene: TRBD1; clone size: many; CDR3 length: 13; V gene: TRBV5-5; CDR3 protein: CASRGQIGTEAFF; CDR3 DNA: TGTGCCAGCAGGGGACAGATCGGCACTGAAGCTTTCTTT
J gene: TRBJ2-7; D gene: TRBD1; clone size: many; CDR3 length: 14; V gene: TRBV18; CDR3 protein: CASSPNRGYDEQYF; CDR3 DNA: TGTGCCAGCTCACCAAACAGGGGGTACGACGAGCAGTACTTC
J gene: TRBJ2-1; D gene: TRBD1; clone size: many; CDR3 length: 16; V gene: TRBV19; CDR3 protein: CASSILGGQGPNEQFF; CDR3 DNA: TGTGCCAGTAGTATTCTTGGGGGACAGGGACCCAATGAGCAGTTCTTC
J gene: TRBJ2-2; D gene: .; clone size: many; CDR3 length: 15; V gene: TRBV4-2; CDR3 protein: CASSRRDRVAGELFF; CDR3 DNA: TGTGCCAGCAGCCGCCGGGACCGTGTGGCCGGGGAGCTGTTTTTT
J gene: TRBJ2-3; D gene: .; clone size: many; CDR3 length: 15; V gene: TRBV5-1; CDR3 protein: CASSLRAPDTDTQYF; CDR3 DNA: TGCGCCAGCAGCTTGAGGGCACCAGATACAGATACGCAGTATTTT
J gene: TRBJ2-3; D gene: TRBD1; clone size: .; CDR3 length: 16; V gene: TRBV4-2; CDR3 protein: CASSPPTGKGADTQYF; CDR3 DNA: TGTGCCAGCAGCCCGCCGACAGGGAAGGGTGCAGATACGCAGTATTTT
J gene: TRBJ2-6; D gene: TRBD2; clone size: many; CDR3 length: 20; V gene: TRBV30; CDR3 protein: CAWSVQGLAGDLSGANVLTF; CDR3 DNA: TGTGCCTGGAGTGTACAAGGACTAGCGGGAGACCTCTCTGGGGCCAACGTCCTGACTTTC
J gene: TRBJ2-3; D gene: TRBD2; clone size: few; CDR3 length: 15; V gene: TRBV20-1; CDR3 protein: CSASPASGYTDTQYF; CDR3 DNA: TGCAGTGCTAGTCCCGCTAGCGGATACACAGATACGCAGTATTTT
J gene: TRBJ2-1; D gene: .; clone size: many; CDR3 length: 13; V gene: TRBV5-1; CDR3 protein: CASSFTTEGEQFF; CDR3 DNA: TGCGCCAGCAGCTTCACTACTGAGGGTGAGCAGTTCTTC
J gene: TRBJ2-7; D gene: TRBD2; clone size: many; CDR3 length: 19; V gene: TRBV6-5; CDR3 protein: CASSYSFSREARLKYEQYF; CDR3 DNA: TGTGCCAGCAGTTACTCGTTTAGCCGGGAGGCCCGTCTGAAATACGAGCAGTACTTC
J gene: TRBJ2-5; D gene: .; clone size: many; CDR3 length: 13; V gene: TRBV5-1; CDR3 protein: CASSLGNGETQYF; CDR3 DNA: TGCGCCAGCAGCTTGGGGAACGGAGAGACCCAGTACTTC